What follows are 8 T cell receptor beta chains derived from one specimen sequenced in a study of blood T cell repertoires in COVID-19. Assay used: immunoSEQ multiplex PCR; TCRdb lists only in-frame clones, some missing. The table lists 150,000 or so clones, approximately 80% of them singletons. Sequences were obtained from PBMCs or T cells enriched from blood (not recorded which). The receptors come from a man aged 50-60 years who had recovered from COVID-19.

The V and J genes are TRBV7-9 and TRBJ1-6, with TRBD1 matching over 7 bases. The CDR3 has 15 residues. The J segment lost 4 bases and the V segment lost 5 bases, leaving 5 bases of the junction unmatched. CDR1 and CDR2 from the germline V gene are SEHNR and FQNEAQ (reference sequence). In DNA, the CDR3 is TGTGCCAGCAGCGTACCGGGACAGTATAATTCACCCCTCCACTTT. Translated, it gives CASSVPGQYNSPLHF.

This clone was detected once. CDR3 region: CASSQALLAGAFF. The CDR3 coding sequence is TGCGCCAGCAGCCAAGCGCTTTTAGCGGGGGCTTTCTTT. The V and J genes are TRBV4-1 and TRBJ1-1; D gene uncertain. Germline values: CDR1 MGHRA, CDR2 YSYEKL. The CDR3 has 13 residues. V lost 1 base, J lost 11 bases, and 14 bases lay in between.

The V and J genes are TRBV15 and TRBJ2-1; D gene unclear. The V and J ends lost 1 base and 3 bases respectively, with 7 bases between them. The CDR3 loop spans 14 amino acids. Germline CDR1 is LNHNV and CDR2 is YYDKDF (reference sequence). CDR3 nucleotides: TGTGCCACCAGCAGAGCGTACAGCTACAATGAGCAGTTCTTC. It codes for CATSRAYSYNEQFF.

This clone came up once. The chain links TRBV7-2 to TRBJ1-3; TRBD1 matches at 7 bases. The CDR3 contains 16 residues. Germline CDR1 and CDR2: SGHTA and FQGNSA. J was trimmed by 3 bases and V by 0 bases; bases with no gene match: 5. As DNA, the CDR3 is TGTGCCAGCAGCTTAGCAAGGCCAGGGGGTGGAAACACCATATATTTT. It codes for CASSLARPGGGNTIYF.

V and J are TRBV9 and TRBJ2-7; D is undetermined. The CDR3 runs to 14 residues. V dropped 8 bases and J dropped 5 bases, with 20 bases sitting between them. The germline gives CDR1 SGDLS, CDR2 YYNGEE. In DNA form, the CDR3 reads TGTGCCAGAAACTCTAGGCTACATCGGAACGAGCAGTACTTC. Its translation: CARNSRLHRNEQYF.

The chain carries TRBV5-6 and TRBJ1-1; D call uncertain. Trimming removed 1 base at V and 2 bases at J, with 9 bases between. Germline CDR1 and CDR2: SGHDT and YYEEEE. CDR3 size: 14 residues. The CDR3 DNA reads TGTGCCAGCAGCTTGTGGCACCGAAACACTGAAGCTTTCTTT. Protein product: CASSLWHRNTEAFF.

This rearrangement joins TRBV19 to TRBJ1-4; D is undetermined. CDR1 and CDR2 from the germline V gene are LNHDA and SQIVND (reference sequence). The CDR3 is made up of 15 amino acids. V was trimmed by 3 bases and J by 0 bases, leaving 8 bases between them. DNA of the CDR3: TGTGCCAGTAGTATTCTCTCAGCAACTAATGAAAAACTGTTTTTT. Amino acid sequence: CASSILSATNEKLFF. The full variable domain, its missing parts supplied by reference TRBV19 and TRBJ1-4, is DGGITQSPKYLFRKEGQNVTLSCEQNLNHDAMYWYRQDPGQGLRLIYYSQIVNDFQKGDIAEGYSVSREKKESFPLTVTSAQKNPTAFYLCASSILSATNEKLFFGSGTQLSVL.

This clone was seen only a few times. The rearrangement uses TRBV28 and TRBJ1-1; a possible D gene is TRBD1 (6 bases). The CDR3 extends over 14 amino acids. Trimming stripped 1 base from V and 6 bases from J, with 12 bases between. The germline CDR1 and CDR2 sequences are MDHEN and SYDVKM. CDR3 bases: TGTGCCAGCAGTTTATCGACAGGATTCGCTGAAGCTTTCTTT. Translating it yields CASSLSTGFAEAFF.